These 22 T cell receptor beta chains were sequenced from one sample in a study of blood T cell repertoires in COVID-19. Produced via immunoSEQ multiplex PCR; TCRdb's table is partial and in-frame only. Among hundreds of thousands of clones listed, more than 70% were seen once. Material for sequencing was PBMCs or T cells enriched from blood (not recorded which). The receptors originated from a woman younger than 35 who had been exposed to COVID-19.

V and J are TRBV4-3 and TRBJ2-1; possible D gene TRBD1, 6 bases. This CDR3 spans 14 amino acids. Per germline, CDR1 LGHNA and CDR2 YSLEER. The germline V and J ends were trimmed by 4 bases and 9 bases, with 16 bases remaining between them. This CDR3 reads CASSPLGGSIEQFF. As DNA, the CDR3 is TGCGCCAGCAGCCCCCTTGGGGGCTCCATTGAGCAGTTCTTC.

The CDR3 bases are TGTGCCAGCACCGGGGGAAACACCATATATTTT. Protein sequence: CASTGGNTIYF. The chain carries TRBV6-5 and TRBJ1-3; D uncertain. Trimming took off 7 bases at V and 4 bases at J, with 5 bases between the two ends. Germline assignment: CDR1 MNHEY and CDR2 SVGAGI. The CDR3 extends over 11 amino acids.

The chain is built from TRBV7-6 and TRBJ2-1, with TRBD2 matching over 11 bases. Per germline, CDR1 SGHVS and CDR2 FNYEAQ. CDR3 size: 16 residues. Trimming removed 5 bases from V and 6 bases from J; junction bases left unmatched: 9. The CDR3 DNA is TGTGCCAGCAGCCTCGAACTAGCGGGGGCCCTCAATGAGCAGTTCTTC. This codes for CASSLELAGALNEQFF. Full variable domain (missing parts from reference TRBV7-6 and TRBJ2-1): GAGVSQSPRYKVTKRGQDVALRCDPISGHVSLYWYRQALGQGPEFLTYFNYEAQQDKSGLPNDRFSAERPEGSISTLTIQRTEQRDSAMYRCASSLELAGALNEQFFGPGTRLTVL.

This clone was recorded once. The chain uses TRBV4-1 and TRBJ1-3, with TRBD1 matching over 7 bases. The CDR3 contains 15 residues. Per germline, CDR1 MGHRA and CDR2 YSYEKL. V trimming: 3 bases; J trimming: 2 bases; junction bases outside the gene matches: 4. CDR3 sequence reads: CASSQEDRAGNTIYF. CDR3 nucleotide sequence: TGCGCCAGCAGCCAGGAAGACAGGGCTGGAAACACCATATATTTT.

The J gene is TRBJ2-3, the V gene TRBV14, with 8 bases aligning to TRBD1. The V segment lost 2 bases and the J segment 1 base; nucleotides outside the gene matches: 17. Germline CDR1 reads SGHDN; CDR2 reads FVKESK. The CDR3 extends over 20 amino acids. Here the CDR3 DNA reads TGTGCCAGCAGCCAAACTCCGGGACAGGCTCAAACACCGGGCACAGATACGCAGTATTTT. Translating it yields CASSQTPGQAQTPGTDTQYF.

Points on this clone: This sample includes further DNA sequences coding for the same CDR3. The chain links TRBV7-8 to TRBJ1-5; D remains ambiguous. Germline V CDR1 and CDR2: SGHVS, FQNEAQ. Trimming pared 1 base from V and 4 bases from J, leaving 11 bases between. The CDR3 extends over 15 amino acids. The CDR3 bases are TGTGCCAGCAGCTTAGGGCGGGGTGGGAATCAGCCCCAGCATTTT. It yields the protein CASSLGRGGNQPQHF.

This chain uses TRBV6-5 with TRBJ2-7; D is perhaps TRBD2 (5 bases). This CDR3 is built from 13 residues. V shed 5 bases and J shed 9 bases, with 17 bases lying between them. The V gene's germline CDR1 is MNHEY and CDR2 SVGAGI. For the CDR3, the DNA is TGTGCCAGCAGTCAGTCCGGAGGCCGAGGGCAGTACTTC. Translation: CASSQSGGRGQYF.

The gene calls are TRBV29-1 and TRBJ1-2, with 9 bases lining up with TRBD1. CDR1 is SQVTM and CDR2 is ANQGSEA in the germline V gene. Losses at the gene ends were 3 bases for V and 4 bases for J; bases not matched to a gene: 3. The CDR3 spans 13 residues. The CDR3 sequence: CSVEGDRAYGYTF. CDR3 in DNA: TGCAGCGTTGAGGGGGACAGGGCCTATGGCTACACCTTC.

V gene TRBV4-1 combines with J gene TRBJ1-4; D remains ambiguous. This CDR3 comprises 17 residues. Germline V gene lookup returns CDR1 MGHRA and CDR2 YSYEKL. Trimming left V 0 bases short and J 1 base short, with 12 bases between. The CDR3 sequence: CASSQDARVRTNEKLFF. As DNA, the CDR3 is TGCGCCAGCAGCCAAGATGCCCGGGTGAGAACTAATGAAAAACTGTTTTTT.

The CDR3 nucleotides are TGTGCCAGCAGTGATCCCTCCATTAGAGGCGATGAGCAGTTCTTC. Protein sequence: CASSDPSIRGDEQFF. The chain joins TRBV2 to TRBJ2-1; D gene uncertain. The V end lost 3 bases, the J end lost 8 bases, and 17 bases lay between the germline ends. Germline CDR1 is SNHLY and CDR2 is FYNNEI. The CDR3 sequence is 15 residues long.

The chain is built from TRBV4-3 and TRBJ1-1; no reliable D call. V lost 0 bases and J lost 1, with 12 bases in between. This CDR3 contains 16 residues. Germline-derived CDR1 and CDR2 are LGHNA and YSLEER. CDR3 region: CASSQENVWPNTEAFF. As DNA, the CDR3 is TGCGCCAGCAGCCAAGAGAACGTTTGGCCGAACACTGAAGCTTTCTTT.

The CDR3 loop reads CASSQSTGNTEAFF. As DNA, the CDR3 is TGTGCCAGCAGCCAATCCACAGGGAACACTGAAGCTTTCTTT. V gene TRBV3-1 (or the pseudogene TRBV3-2) combines with J gene TRBJ1-1; D is possibly TRBD1 (5 bases). Germline CDR1 reads LGHDT; CDR2 reads YNNKEL (reference sequence). The germline V and J ends were trimmed by 2 bases and 1 base, with 8 bases remaining between them. CDR3 length: 14 amino acids.

V is TRBV5-8 and J is TRBJ1-3; perhaps TRBD1 as D (6 bases). Germline V gene data show CDR1 as SGHTS and CDR2 as YDEGEE. The V gene lost 1 base and the J gene lost 0 bases, with 8 bases spanning the gap. The CDR3 covers 15 residues. CDR3 loop: CASSLTGYSGNTIYF. CDR3 DNA sequence: TGTGCCAGCAGCTTGACAGGGTACTCTGGAAACACCATATATTTT.

The rearrangement links TRBV27 to TRBJ2-1, with 7 bases identical to TRBD1. From germline, CDR1 is MNHEY and CDR2 SMNVEV (reference sequence). J lost 3 bases, V lost 4 bases, and 6 bases had no gene match. The CDR3 has 15 amino acids. CDR3 in DNA: TGTGCCAGCAGTTCGACAGGGCCCCACTACAATGAGCAGTTCTTC. Translated: CASSSTGPHYNEQFF.

The chain combines TRBV28 with TRBJ1-5, with D perhaps matching TRBD1 (6 bases). V lost 3 bases and J lost 4, with 16 bases in between. The CDR3 has 16 amino acids. Germline CDR1 and CDR2: MDHEN and SYDVKM. The CDR3 is CASSLWAGDRNQPQHF. The DNA of the CDR3 is TGTGCCAGCAGTTTGTGGGCAGGGGATCGGAATCAGCCCCAGCATTTT.

Regarding this clone: One junction end disagrees with the germline gene, perhaps due to a read error. The chain has TRBV7-9 and TRBJ1-4; D is ambiguous. Germline V CDR1 and CDR2: SEHNR, FQNEAQ (reference sequence). There are 12 residues in the CDR3. The CDR3 DNA sequence: TGTGCCAGCAGCGCCTACTTTGAAGAACTGTTTTTT. Amino acid sequence: CASSAYFEELFF.

The chain carries TRBV28 and TRBJ2-2, with 7 positions matching TRBD2. The germline CDR1 and CDR2 sequences are MDHEN and SYDVKM. The CDR3 totals 13 residues. With V trimmed by 11 bases and J by 3 bases, 6 bases remained unmatched. As DNA, the CDR3 is TGTGCCGGTGAGGCGGGGGACACCGGGGAGCTGTTTTTT. It yields the protein CAGEAGDTGELFF.

This clone was seen a handful of times. This sequence joins TRBV6-5 and TRBJ2-7; TRBD2 matches at 8 bases. Per the germline V gene, CDR1 is MNHEY and CDR2 is SVGAGI. The V segment lost 6 bases and the J segment 6 bases; nucleotides outside the gene matches: 13. CDR3 length equals 15 residues. The CDR3 loop reads CASRAGVRVTSEQYF. CDR3 bases: TGTGCCAGCAGAGCGGGAGTTAGGGTGACGAGCGAGCAGTACTTC.

The chain recombines TRBV30 with TRBJ1-5; 7 nucleotides agree with TRBD1. V was clipped by 0 bases and J by 4 bases; unmatched bases: 3. The germline CDR1 and CDR2 sequences are GTSNPN and SVGIG (reference sequence). The CDR3 spans 14 residues. The CDR3 here is CAWSVGTANQPQHF. In DNA form, the CDR3 reads TGTGCCTGGAGTGTGGGGACAGCAAATCAGCCCCAGCATTTT.

The chain joins TRBV11-2 to TRBJ2-7; 9 bases fit TRBD2. The CDR3 has 14 amino acids. From germline, CDR1 is SGHAT and CDR2 FQNNGV. V shed 4 bases and J 4 bases; nucleotides not matched to a gene: 5. The CDR3 sequence is CASSSGSGGYEQYF. The CDR3 nucleotides read TGTGCCAGCAGCTCTGGTAGCGGGGGTTACGAGCAGTACTTC.

The chain joins TRBV27 to TRBJ1-5; 10 bases agree with TRBD1. CDR3 length: 13 residues. Trimming at V came to 5 bases and at J to 11 bases, leaving 6 bases not matched to a gene. The germline V gene has CDR1 MNHEY and CDR2 SMNVEV (reference sequence). The CDR3 here is CASSPGGTGAQHF. The CDR3, as DNA: TGTGCCAGCAGTCCAGGGGGGACAGGGGCCCAGCATTTT.

V and J are TRBV5-1 and TRBJ2-1; 10 nucleotides match TRBD1. Germline loops: CDR1 SGHRS, CDR2 YFSETQ. The junction had 2 bases not matched to a gene; V was cut back by 5 bases and J by 3 bases. The CDR3 extends over 14 amino acids. CDR3 nucleotide sequence: TGCGCCAGCAGAGGGACAGGGGTCTACAATGAGCAGTTCTTC. This codes for CASRGTGVYNEQFF.